Listed here are 8 T cell receptor beta chains from one sample, sequenced in a study of cytotoxic CD8 clonotypes in ibrutinib-treated CLL (dated by TCRdb to about 2021). The library was obtained by the immunoSEQ multiplex PCR assay. Here the immuneACCESS table is served through TCRdb, limited to in-frame sequences with V and J called. Missing clones are a known gap in these copies; in checked studies unresolved V genes cover under half, and the rest lacks a known reason. The sample contains around 70,000 clones, around 65% of them found a single time. The ten biggest clones cover under 6% of the sample. The time point label corresponds to: 12 to 13 months on ibrutinib. Here the sequenced sample was PBMCs, taken after 12 months of ibrutinib treatment. These receptors all come from a human donor with chronic lymphocytic leukemia.

By proportion, this clone is medium-sized (0.01 to 0.1%). The V call is TRBV12-5, the J call TRBJ1-1; unclear D gene. The germline V gene has CDR1 LGHNT and CDR2 FRNRAP. The CDR3 length is 16 residues. V dropped 6 bases and J dropped 4 bases, with 21 bases sitting between them. The CDR3 region has the DNA TGTGCTAGTGGGCGGACCTCGATGAAGGGCACCACTGAAGCTTTCTTT. This translates into CASGRTSMKGTTEAFF.

The rearrangement uses TRBV4-1 and TRBJ1-4, with D perhaps matching TRBD1 (6 bases). V lost 1 base and J lost 6, with 18 bases in between. The CDR3 sequence is 17 residues long. The germline gives CDR1 MGHRA, CDR2 YSYEKL. DNA for the CDR3: TGCGCCAGCAGCCAAGCCCCTCCGGGGGCGGGGGATGAAAAACTGTTTTTT. Translated: CASSQAPPGAGDEKLFF.

V and J are TRBV7-6 and TRBJ2-2; 7 bases are shared with TRBD1. The CDR3 is made up of 17 amino acids. Losses at the gene ends were 6 bases for V and 0 bases for J; bases not matched to a gene: 10. CDR1 SGHVS and CDR2 FNYEAQ come from the germline V gene. CDR3 nucleotide sequence: TGTGCCAGCAGAAGAACCCACGGGACAGCGAACACCGGGGAGCTGTTTTTT. It specifies CASRRTHGTANTGELFF.

The V gene is TRBV5-1, the J gene TRBJ1-2; D unresolved. The V and J ends lost 3 bases and 2 bases respectively, with 8 bases between them. The CDR3 loop spans 13 amino acids. Looked up from germline, CDR1 is SGHRS and CDR2 is YFSETQ. CDR3 sequence reads: CASSSDTNYGYTF. CDR3 DNA: TGCGCCAGCAGCTCTGACACCAACTATGGCTACACCTTC. Drawing the rest from reference TRBV5-1 and TRBJ1-2, the complete variable domain is KAGVTQTPRYLIKTRGQQVTLSCSPISGHRSVSWYQQTPGQGLQFLFEYFSETQRNKGNFPGRFSGRQFSNSRSEMNVSTLELGDSALYLCASSSDTNYGYTFGSGTRLTVV.

The chain joins TRBV18 to TRBJ2-5, with D hard to call. CDR1 is KGHSH, CDR2 LQKENI, per germline. The CDR3 is made up of 12 amino acids. The V gene lost 4 bases and the J gene lost 1 base, with 4 bases spanning the gap. CDR3 residues: CASSRIQETQYF. CDR3 coding DNA: TGTGCCAGCTCACGAATCCAAGAGACCCAGTACTTC.

The rearrangement links TRBV19 to TRBJ2-1, with D perhaps TRBD1 or TRBD2 (7 bases each). CDR1 and CDR2 from the germline V gene are LNHDA and SQIVND (reference sequence). CDR3 length: 12 residues. Trimming removed 7 bases from V and 9 bases from J, with 13 bases in between. The CDR3 protein is CASTFRGGEQFF. CDR3 bases: TGTGCCAGTACCTTCAGGGGGGGTGAGCAGTTCTTC.

Only a few counts were recorded for this clone. The genes are TRBV7-9 and TRBJ2-2; weak D call: TRBD2 (5 bases). Germline CDR1 reads SEHNR; CDR2 reads FQNEAQ (reference sequence). Deletions cut 5 bases from V and 8 bases from J, with 21 bases between. CDR3 length: 16 amino acids. CDR3 in DNA: TGTGCCAGCAGCCCGAGAGCGTTGGATCGAGGGGGGGAGCTGTTTTTT. Protein sequence: CASSPRALDRGGELFF.

This clone was detected only a few times. The gene calls are TRBV11-3 and TRBJ2-1; no firm D call. The CDR3 has 14 amino acids. Germline loops: CDR1 SGHNT, CDR2 YENEEA. Trimming cost V 1 base and J 5 bases, with 9 bases left between them. Here the CDR3 DNA reads TGTGCCAGCAGCTTAGGCCCGCTCCACAATGAGCAGTTCTTC. Protein sequence: CASSLGPLHNEQFF.